Sequencing of this T cell receptor beta chain was carried out in a study of STAT5B mutations in CD4+ large granular lymphocyte leukemia (dated by TCRdb to about 2022). In the study overall: Among the healthy controls, the CDR3 'QG' motif was associated with a particular HLA allele. The study compared the TCRbeta repertoires of patients with CD4+ T-cell large granular lymphocyte leukemia against the TCRbeta repertoires of healthy blood donors. The purity of purified fractions was confirmed by flow cytometry on FACSCanto II or FACSVerse to exceed 95% among lymphocytes. General study outcomes and caveats: Each patient's main leukemic clonotypes were private, but around 25% of these clonotypes showed up at low frequency in the non-leukemic repertoires of other patients. The data were not HLA-matched, and the relatively small sample size could explain the higher clonality seen in CD4+ compared with CD8+ T-LGLL. Compared with healthy CD4+ repertoires, CD4-sorted patient repertoires appeared more clonal, and this difference remained even after the putative leukemic clones were removed.

Concerning this clone itself: Its antigen specificity is not known. No much larger clonotype is one base removed from it; base qualities were not supplied.

The immunoSEQ assay at survey resolution was applied to genomic DNA for sequencing of TCRbeta rearrangements. Per the source publication's procedure: In the TCR sequencing data, the lowest productive clonotype frequency that could be detected was 2.59 x 10-5. Only productive TCRbeta rearrangements, defined as complete and in-frame sequences, were included in the analyses. Sample clonality was computed as Simpson clonality in the immunoSEQ Analyzer version 3.0. Clones were grouped by frequency into very rare, small, medium, large (1-20%) or hyperexpanded (>20%) categories. Generation probabilities were estimated with OLGA 1.2.3, V-gene circos plots were made with VDJtools, specificities were looked up in VDJdb, and CDR3 motifs were identified with GLIPH. Here the immuneACCESS table is served through TCRdb, limited to in-frame sequences with V and J called. Missing clones are a known gap in these copies; in checked studies unresolved V genes cover under half, and the rest lacks a known reason. The V and J calls and the clone size are those of that table, but D and trimming were determined from the DNA. The sample yields tens of thousands of clones; about 70% were counted once. The top ten constitute roughly 9.8% of the sample.

Healthy controls were roughly 40 blood donors whose buffy coats came from the Finnish Red Cross blood service. All TCR-sequenced material derived from peripheral blood: patient blood samples and healthy donor buffy coats. Ficoll-Hypaque gradient centrifugation was used to isolate peripheral blood mononuclear cells. For the healthy controls, CD4+ cells were obtained from buffy coats by magnetic purification. Genomic DNA was extracted using the Gentra Puregene Cell and Tissue kit, and a Qubit 2.0 fluorometer was used to quantify it. The sequenced sample consisted of CD4+ T cells from blood buffy coats. This receptor was taken from a human donor in good health.

The sequence in DNA is TGTGCCAGCTCTCAGACAGGGGGTGATCTTGAGCAGTACTTC. This translates into CASSQTGGDLEQYF. The rearranged segments are TRBV18 and TRBJ2-7, and 9 junction bases match TRBD1. Including cysteine and phenylalanine, the CDR3 has 14 amino acids. The sequence is cut down to CDR3 DNA, 42 bases in frame from base 1. The germline V gene supplies CDR1 KGHSH and CDR2 LQKENI. Here V drops 6 bases and J drops 7 bases, and the junction holds 10 bases not matched to any gene.